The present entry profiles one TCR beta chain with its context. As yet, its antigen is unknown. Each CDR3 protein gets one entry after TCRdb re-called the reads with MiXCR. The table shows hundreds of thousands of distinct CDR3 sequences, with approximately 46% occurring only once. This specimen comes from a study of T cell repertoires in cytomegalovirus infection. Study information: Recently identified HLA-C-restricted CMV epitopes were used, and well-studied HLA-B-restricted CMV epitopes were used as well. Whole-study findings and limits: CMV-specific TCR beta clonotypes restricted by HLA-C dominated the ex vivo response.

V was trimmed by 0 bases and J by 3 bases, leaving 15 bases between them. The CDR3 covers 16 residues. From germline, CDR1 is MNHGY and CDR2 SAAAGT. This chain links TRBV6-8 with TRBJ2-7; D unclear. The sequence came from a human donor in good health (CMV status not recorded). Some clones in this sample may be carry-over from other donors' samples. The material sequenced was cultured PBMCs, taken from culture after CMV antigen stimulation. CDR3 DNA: TGTGCCAGCAGTTACTCGAGGACGAGACTGGGCTACGAGCAGTACTTC. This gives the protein CASSYSRTRLGYEQYF.